The 14 T cell receptor beta chains given below trace back to one sample, sequenced in a study of shared clonotypes between healthy human individuals. The table came from immunoSEQ multiplex PCR; TCRdb's copy has only in-frame clones and leaves some out. Here the sample spans some 500,000 clones, 95% to 96% being singletons. Specimen: naive CD4+ T cells sorted from blood. The subset is: CD45RA+ positively selected. All receptors derive from a woman younger than 45 in good health.

A note on this clone: Sequence at one end of the junction differs from germline and may be a read error. The chain is built from TRBV29-1 and TRBJ1-1, with 11 bases lining up with TRBD1. The CDR3 has 13 residues. Looked up from germline, CDR1 is SQVTM and CDR2 is ANQGSEA. CDR3 DNA: TGCAGGGTTGCAGTGGACAGGGGGCTCGCGGCTTTCTTT. It translates to CRVAVDRGLAAFF.

This rearrangement joins TRBV5-1 to TRBJ1-6; perhaps TRBD1 as D (6 bases). This CDR3 region has 15 residues. CDR1 is SGHRS and CDR2 is YFSETQ in the germline V gene. Trimming removed 1 base at V and 7 bases at J, with 12 bases between. CDR3 in amino acids: CASSLLSGENSPLHF. Written as DNA, the CDR3 is TGCGCCAGCAGCTTGCTTTCAGGGGAAAATTCACCCCTCCACTTT.

This sequence joins TRBV28 and TRBJ2-5, with D possibly being TRBD1 (6 bases). With the DNA end fitting TRBJ2-7 better, the J assignment may be wrong. The CDR3 runs to 15 residues. CDR1 is MDHEN and CDR2 is SYDVKM in the germline V gene. The CDR3 loop reads CASSLSATGSYEQYF. In DNA, the CDR3 is TGTGCCAGCAGTTTAAGCGCGACAGGATCCTACGAGCAGTACTTC.

This chain links TRBV19 with TRBJ1-5, with 8 bases aligning to TRBD1. V dropped 5 bases and J dropped 3; count of bases not matched to a gene: 15. This CDR3 has 18 amino acids. Germline assignment: CDR1 LNHDA and CDR2 SQIVND (reference sequence). CDR3 DNA sequence: TGTGCCAGTAGTCGGCTCGGCGGGGGACAGGCCTCCAATCAGCCCCAGCATTTT. Its translation: CASSRLGGGQASNQPQHF.

The rearrangement uses TRBV28 and TRBJ2-5; 7 bases fit TRBD1. Matching the DNA end better, TRBJ2-7 makes the J call doubtful. This CDR3 has 13 amino acids. Germline V CDR1 and CDR2: MDHEN, SYDVKM. The CDR3 loop is CASRATGLYEQYF. The CDR3 nucleotides are TGTGCCAGCAGGGCGACAGGGCTCTACGAGCAGTACTTC.

This CDR3 reads CAWGQGAQYF. The CDR3 DNA reads as TGTGCCTGGGGACAGGGGGCTCAGTACTTC. V and J are TRBV30 and TRBJ2-4; 11 bases match TRBD1. V shed 5 bases, J shed 12 bases, and the junction held 0 bases outside the gene matches. This CDR3 has 10 amino acids. Germline assignment: CDR1 GTSNPN and CDR2 SVGIG (reference sequence).

The rearrangement joins TRBV18 to TRBJ1-1; D is possibly TRBD1 (5 bases). Germline-derived CDR1 and CDR2 are KGHSH and LQKENI. Trimming cost V 2 bases and J 6 bases, with 16 bases left between them. The CDR3 loop spans 15 amino acids. The CDR3 loop reads CASSPIQGPTAEAFF. The CDR3, as DNA: TGTGCCAGCTCACCAATTCAGGGCCCGACGGCTGAAGCTTTCTTT.

The rearrangement uses TRBV5-1 and TRBJ2-6; D unclear. The CDR3 length is 17 residues. Trimming took 0 bases from V and 0 from J, leaving 10 bases between them. Germline CDR1 SGHRS, CDR2 YFSETQ. CDR3 protein: CASSLGLADSGANVLTF. DNA of the CDR3: TGCGCCAGCAGCTTGGGGCTTGCCGACTCTGGGGCCAACGTCCTGACTTTC.

The rearrangement uses TRBV11-2 and TRBJ1-1; no clear D gene. The germline V gene has CDR1 SGHAT and CDR2 FQNNGV. Deletions cut 4 bases from V and 8 bases from J, with 11 bases between. The CDR3 is made up of 12 amino acids. The CDR3, as DNA: TGTGCCAGCAGCTCCCCACGGTCCGAAGCTTTCTTT. This encodes CASSSPRSEAFF.

The chain links TRBV6-4 to TRBJ2-2, with D uncertain. V was trimmed by 3 bases and J by 0 bases, leaving 8 bases between them. Germline V gene sequence: CDR1 MRHNA, CDR2 SNTAGT. This CDR3 comprises 15 residues. The CDR3 DNA is TGTGCCAGCAGTGAGCGCTACACGAACACCGGGGAGCTGTTTTTT. It translates to CASSERYTNTGELFF.

This clone was counted a single time. The chain is built from TRBV29-1 and TRBJ2-1; D assignment may be TRBD1 or TRBD2 (7 bases each). The V and J ends lost 4 bases and 7 bases respectively, with 23 bases between them. There are 16 residues in the CDR3. Germline CDR1 and CDR2: SQVTM and ANQGSEA. CDR3 in DNA: TGCAGCGTTGGCCGGGGGGACAGCGGCTTGGGGAATGAGCAGTTCTTC. Translated, it gives CSVGRGDSGLGNEQFF.

V gene TRBV30 combines with J gene TRBJ2-3; a weak D match, TRBD2 (5 bases). The V end lost 3 bases, the J end lost 1 base, and 11 bases lay between the germline ends. The CDR3 sequence is 14 residues long. CDR1 is GTSNPN and CDR2 is SVGIG in the germline V gene (reference sequence). The CDR3 region has the DNA TGTGCCTGGAGGCCGGGAATCGGCACAGATACGCAGTATTTT. The encoded protein is CAWRPGIGTDTQYF. Together with reference TRBV30 and TRBJ2-3, the CDR3 gives the full variable domain: SQTIHQWPATLVQPVGSPLSLECTVEGTSNPNLYWYRQAAGRGLQLLFYSVGIGQISSEVPQNLSASRPQDRQFILSSKKLLLSDSGFYLCAWRPGIGTDTQYFGPGTRLTVL.

The chain combines TRBV27 with TRBJ2-7; no clear D. CDR1 and CDR2 (germline): MNHEY, SMNVEV (reference sequence). The CDR3 has 13 residues. Between the trimmed V and J ends, which lost 3 bases and 2 bases, there was a span of 8 bases. The CDR3 nucleotides are TGTGCCAGCAGTTTTCGGGCAGCCTACGAGCAGTACTTC. Protein sequence: CASSFRAAYEQYF.

V is TRBV11-2 and J is TRBJ2-1; TRBD2 agrees at 11 bases. This CDR3 has 14 amino acids. Germline CDR1 reads SGHAT; CDR2 reads FQNNGV. V shed 2 bases, J shed 9 bases, and the junction held 3 bases outside the gene matches. The CDR3 protein is CASSLTSGSGEQFF. CDR3 DNA: TGTGCCAGCAGCTTAACTAGCGGGAGTGGTGAGCAGTTCTTC.